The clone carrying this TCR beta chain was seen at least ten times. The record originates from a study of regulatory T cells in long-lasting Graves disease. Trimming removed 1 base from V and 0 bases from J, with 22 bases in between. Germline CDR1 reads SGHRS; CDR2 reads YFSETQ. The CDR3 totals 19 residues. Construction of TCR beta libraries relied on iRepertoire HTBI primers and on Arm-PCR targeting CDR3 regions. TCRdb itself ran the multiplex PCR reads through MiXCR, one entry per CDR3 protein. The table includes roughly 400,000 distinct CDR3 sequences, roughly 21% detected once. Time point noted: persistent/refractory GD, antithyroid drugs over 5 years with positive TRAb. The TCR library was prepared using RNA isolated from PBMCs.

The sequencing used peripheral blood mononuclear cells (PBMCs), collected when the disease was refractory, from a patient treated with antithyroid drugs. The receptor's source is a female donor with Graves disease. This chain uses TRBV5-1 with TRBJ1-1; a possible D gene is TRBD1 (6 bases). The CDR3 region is CASSLWPPTEGDMNTEAFF. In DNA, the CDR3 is TGCGCCAGCAGCTTGTGGCCCCCCACAGAGGGGGACATGAACACTGAAGCTTTCTTT.